Following are 5 T cell receptor beta chains from one sample sequenced in a study of ipilimumab plus nivolumab after autologous stem cell transplantation. The method was immunoSEQ multiplex PCR; TCRdb's version includes in-frame clones alone and lacks a portion of them. The table shows fewer than 25,000 clones, with roughly 74% occurring only once. This material consisted of PBMCs, taken in a trial of ipilimumab plus nivolumab as post-transplant consolidation. These receptors came from a male donor with diffuse large B-cell lymphoma.

V is TRBV5-4 and J is TRBJ2-1; 8 positions match TRBD1. The CDR3 length is 15 residues. CDR1 SGHNT and CDR2 YYREEE come from the germline V gene (reference sequence). J gave up 6 bases and V 4 bases, and 9 bases lay outside the gene matches. The CDR3 nucleotides are TGTGCCAGCAGCAATCGACAGGGGATAGGCAATGAGCAGTTCTTC. Translated, it gives CASSNRQGIGNEQFF.

The table lists this clone with a count of one. The J gene is TRBJ2-3, the V gene TRBV5-8, with 13 bases lining up with TRBD2. With V trimmed by 4 bases and J by 6 bases, 8 bases remained unmatched. Germline CDR1 is SGHTS and CDR2 is YDEGEE. The CDR3 spans 16 residues. This CDR3 is CASSKPTSGGFDTQYF. Here the CDR3 DNA reads TGTGCCAGCAGCAAACCGACTAGCGGGGGGTTCGATACGCAGTATTTT.

The chain employs TRBV29-1 and TRBJ2-5; 7 bases are a match to TRBD2. There are 13 residues in the CDR3. Germline values: CDR1 SQVTM, CDR2 ANQGSEA. The ends lost 4 bases at V and 5 bases at J; junction bases unmatched: 7. The chain's CDR3 is CSVGAGVWETQYF. Here the CDR3 DNA reads TGCAGCGTTGGGGCGGGAGTATGGGAGACCCAGTACTTC.

Comments on this clone: Germline and junction disagree at one end, which may indicate a read error. The CDR3 region has the DNA TGCGCCAGTAGTGACGGGGATCAGCCCCAGCATTTT. Translation: CASSDGDQPQHF. This chain links TRBV10-2 with TRBJ1-5; D remains ambiguous. The CDR3 covers 12 residues. Germline CDR1 and CDR2: WSHSY and SAAADI.

In its sample, this clone was seen a few times. This chain uses TRBV19 with TRBJ2-7; 12 bases are shared with TRBD2. The CDR3 is made up of 14 amino acids. J lost 2 bases, V lost 6 bases, and 2 bases had no gene match. In germline, CDR1 is LNHDA, CDR2 SQIVND (reference sequence). CDR3: CASSSSGRAYEQYF. CDR3 nucleotide sequence: TGTGCCAGTAGCTCTAGCGGGAGGGCCTACGAGCAGTACTTC.